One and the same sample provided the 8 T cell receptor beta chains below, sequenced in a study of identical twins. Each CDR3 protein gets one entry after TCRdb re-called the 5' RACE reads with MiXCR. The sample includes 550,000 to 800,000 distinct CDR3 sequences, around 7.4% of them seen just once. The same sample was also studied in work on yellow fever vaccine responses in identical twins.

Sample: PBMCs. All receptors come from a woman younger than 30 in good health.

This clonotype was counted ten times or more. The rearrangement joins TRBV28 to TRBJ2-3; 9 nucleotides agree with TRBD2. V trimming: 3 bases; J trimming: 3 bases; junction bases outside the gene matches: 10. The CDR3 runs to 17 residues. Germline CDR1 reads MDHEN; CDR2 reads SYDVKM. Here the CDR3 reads CASSFSLAGFGTDTQYF. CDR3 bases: TGTGCCAGCAGTTTCTCCCTAGCGGGGTTCGGTACAGATACGCAGTATTTT.

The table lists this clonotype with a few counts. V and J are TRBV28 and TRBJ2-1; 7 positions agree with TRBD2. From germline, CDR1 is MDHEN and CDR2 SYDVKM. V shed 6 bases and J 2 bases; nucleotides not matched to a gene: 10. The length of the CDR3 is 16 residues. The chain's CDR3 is CASSLSQAGPYNEQFF. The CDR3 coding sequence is TGTGCCAGCAGCTTGAGTCAAGCGGGGCCCTACAATGAGCAGTTCTTC.

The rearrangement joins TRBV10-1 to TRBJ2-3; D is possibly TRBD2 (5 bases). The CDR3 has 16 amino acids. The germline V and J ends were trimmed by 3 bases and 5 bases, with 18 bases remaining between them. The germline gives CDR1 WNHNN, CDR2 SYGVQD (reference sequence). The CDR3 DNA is TGCGCCAGCAGTGATCCGGCAGGAGGATGGGGAGATACGCAGTATTTT. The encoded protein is CASSDPAGGWGDTQYF.

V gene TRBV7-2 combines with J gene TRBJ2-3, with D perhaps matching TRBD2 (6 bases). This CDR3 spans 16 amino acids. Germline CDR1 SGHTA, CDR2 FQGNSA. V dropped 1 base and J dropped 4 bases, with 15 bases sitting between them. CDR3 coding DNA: TGTGCCAGCAGCTTAGGATCTAGCGACGGGTCAGATACGCAGTATTTT. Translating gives CASSLGSSDGSDTQYF.

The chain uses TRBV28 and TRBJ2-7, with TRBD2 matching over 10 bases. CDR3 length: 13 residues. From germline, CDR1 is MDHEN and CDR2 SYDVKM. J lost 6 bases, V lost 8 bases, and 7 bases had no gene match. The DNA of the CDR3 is TGTGCCAGCCGGAGCGGGAGGGCCCGCGAGCAGTACTTC. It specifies CASRSGRAREQYF.

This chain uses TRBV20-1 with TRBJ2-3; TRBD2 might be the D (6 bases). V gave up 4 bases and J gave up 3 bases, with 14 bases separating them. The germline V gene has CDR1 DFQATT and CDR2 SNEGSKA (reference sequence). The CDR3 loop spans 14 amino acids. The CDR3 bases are TGCAGTGCTACCCGGTTAGCGGAAACAGATACGCAGTATTTT. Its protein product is CSATRLAETDTQYF.

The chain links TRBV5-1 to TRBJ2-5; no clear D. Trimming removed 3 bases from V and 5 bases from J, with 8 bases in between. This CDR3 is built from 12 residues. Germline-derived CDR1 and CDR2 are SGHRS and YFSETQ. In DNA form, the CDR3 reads TGCGCCAGCAGCTATAGCCGGGAGACCCAGTACTTC. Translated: CASSYSRETQYF.

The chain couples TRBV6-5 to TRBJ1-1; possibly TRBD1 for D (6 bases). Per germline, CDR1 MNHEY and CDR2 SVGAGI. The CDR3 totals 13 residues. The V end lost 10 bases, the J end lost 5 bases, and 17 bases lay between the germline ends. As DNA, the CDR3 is TGTGCCACCCAGTTAGGGGGGAGAACTGAAGCTTTCTTT. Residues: CATQLGGRTEAFF.